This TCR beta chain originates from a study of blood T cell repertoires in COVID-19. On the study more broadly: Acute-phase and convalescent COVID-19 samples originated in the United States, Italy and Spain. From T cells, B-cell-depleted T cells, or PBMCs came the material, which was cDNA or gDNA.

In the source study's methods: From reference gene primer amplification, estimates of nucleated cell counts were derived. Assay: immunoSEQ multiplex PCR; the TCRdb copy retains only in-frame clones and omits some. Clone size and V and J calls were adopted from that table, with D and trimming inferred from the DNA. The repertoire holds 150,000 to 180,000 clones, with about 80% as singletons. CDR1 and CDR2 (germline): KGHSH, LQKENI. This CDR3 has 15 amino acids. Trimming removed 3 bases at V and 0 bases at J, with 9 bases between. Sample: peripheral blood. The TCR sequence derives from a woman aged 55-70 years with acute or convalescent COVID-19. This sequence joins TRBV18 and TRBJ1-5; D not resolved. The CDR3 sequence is CASSPREDSNQPQHF. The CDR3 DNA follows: TGTGCCAGCTCACCGCGGGAGGATAGCAATCAGCCCCAGCATTTT.